Described below is a single T cell receptor beta chain sequence and its context. Its antigen remains unidentified. The CDR3 length is 15 residues. V dropped 8 bases and J dropped 3 bases, with 16 bases sitting between them. The germline gives CDR1 LGHNT, CDR2 FRNRAP. In the PCR, 60 Vbeta and 13 Jbeta primers were used. Data came from immunoSEQ multiplex PCR; TCRdb stores just in-frame clones and leaves some out. The sample records about 100,000 clones, about four fifths being singletons. This sample is drawn from a study of cytomegalovirus exposure and HLA in healthy donors. General study results and limits: The classifier was said to identify cytomegalovirus status with high specificity and sensitivity.

The clonotype comes from a woman aged 40 to 49 in good health and CMV-seronegative. The chain carries TRBV12-5 and TRBJ2-2; tentative D call: TRBD2 (6 bases). Sequencing was performed on PBMCs. DNA of the CDR3: TGTGCTAGTTCGGCGGGGCGGGGTCACACCGGGGAGCTGTTTTTT. The encoded protein is CASSAGRGHTGELFF.